The 3 T cell receptor beta chains below were found in one sample sequenced in a study of human T cells and chemical hapten exposure. Time point noted: pre-sensitization, week 0. Regarding treatment: therapeutic diphenylcyclopropenone sensitization with weekly scalp DPC. RNA extraction used unfractionated whole blood as the source of total RNA. TCRdb redid the calling of the RACE reads with MiXCR, one entry per CDR3 protein. The profile covers 33,000 or so distinct CDR3 sequences, with 9% to 15% appearing a single time and approximately 1.9% taken by the ten largest. Sequencing used whole blood, obtained in connection with sensitization to the hapten diphenylcyclopropenone (DPC). The origin of the receptors is a woman in her thirties or forties with alopecia areata. Some clones in this sample may be carry-over from other donors' samples.

The table lists this clonotype with many counts. The V gene is TRBV12-3 or TRBV12-4, the J gene TRBJ2-1; D might be TRBD1 (5 bases). Between the trimmed V and J ends, which lost 5 bases and 12 bases, there was a span of 17 bases. The CDR3 loop spans 13 amino acids. CDR3 amino acids: CASSTDKTLGQFF. In nucleotides, the CDR3 is TGTGCCAGCAGTACGGACAAGACCCTAGGGCAGTTCTTC.

This clonotype was seen a handful of times. The gene calls are TRBV6-2 or TRBV6-3 and TRBJ2-5; 7 bases are a match to TRBD1. The CDR3 is 13 residues long. The junction had 5 bases not matched to a gene; V was cut back by 5 bases and J by 5 bases. CDR1 is MNHEY, CDR2 SVGEGT, per germline. The CDR3 here is CASSPRGPETQYF. In DNA, the CDR3 is TGTGCCAGCAGTCCTAGGGGGCCGGAGACCCAGTACTTC.

J is TRBJ2-1 and V is TRBV12-3 or TRBV12-4; D may be TRBD1 (5 bases). The length of the CDR3 is 11 residues. V dropped 7 bases and J dropped 8 bases, with 9 bases sitting between them. Here the CDR3 reads CASTQGHEQFF. For the CDR3, the DNA is TGTGCCAGCACCCAGGGTCATGAGCAGTTCTTC.